The source of this TCR beta chain is a study of shared clonotypes between healthy human individuals. The CDR3 loop spans 15 amino acids. Losses at the gene ends were 5 bases for V and 5 bases for J; bases not matched to a gene: 9. From germline, CDR1 is LNHDA and CDR2 SQIVND (reference sequence). Worth noting for this clone: Its antigen remains unknown.

Donors comprised healthy HIV-negative adults lacking recent acute infections or vaccinations. Everyone who donated was a Caucasian adult who lived in Nashville, Tennessee. CD45RA+ naive and CD45RA-negative memory subsets were separated from CD4+ cells. Study results and limitations: The study sampled only blood, and tissue repertoires likely differ.

Sequencing used immunoSEQ multiplex PCR; TCRdb keeps in-frame clones, though not all of them. The table has 950,000 to 1,200,000 clones, roughly 77% seen once. The sample taken for sequencing was memory CD4+ T cells from PBMCs. Subset of the sample: CD45RA-negative fraction. The receptor comes from a man between 18 and 29 years old in good health. Some clones in this sample may be carry-over from other donors' samples. This rearrangement joins TRBV19 to TRBJ2-3; 8 bases agree with TRBD2. The CDR3 coding sequence is TGTGCCAGTAGTCAACAGGCGGGGGGCATAGATACGCAGTATTTT. Protein sequence: CASSQQAGGIDTQYF.